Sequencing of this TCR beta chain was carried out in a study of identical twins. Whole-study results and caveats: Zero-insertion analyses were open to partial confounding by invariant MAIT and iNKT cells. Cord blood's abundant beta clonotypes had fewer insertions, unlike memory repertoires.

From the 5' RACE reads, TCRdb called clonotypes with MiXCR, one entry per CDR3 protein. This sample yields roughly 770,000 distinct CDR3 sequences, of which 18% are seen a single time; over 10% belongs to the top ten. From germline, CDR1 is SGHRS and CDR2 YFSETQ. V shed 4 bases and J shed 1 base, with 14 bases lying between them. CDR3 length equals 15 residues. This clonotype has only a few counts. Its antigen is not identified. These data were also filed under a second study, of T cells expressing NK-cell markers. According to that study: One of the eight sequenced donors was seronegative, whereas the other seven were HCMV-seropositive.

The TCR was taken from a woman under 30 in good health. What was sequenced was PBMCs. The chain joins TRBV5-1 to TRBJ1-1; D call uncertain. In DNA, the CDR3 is TGCGCCAGCAGCGTATACGGTTCCGAGAACACTGAAGCTTTCTTT. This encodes CASSVYGSENTEAFF.